The clone carrying this T cell receptor beta chain was picked up a small number of times. Its specificity is not known. The sample originates from a study of blood T cells in healthy people across ages. This CDR3 is 16 amino acids long. Looked up from germline, CDR1 is MGHRA and CDR2 is YSYEKL. With 4 bases removed from V and 3 bases from J, the gap between germline ends came to 16 bases. Study observations and caveats: Naive CD4+ cells and diversity were both higher in long-lived donors than in aged donors. Bulk PBMC profiling left naive and antigen-experienced comparisons inconclusive.

Next came a second PCR, run for about 7 to 11 cycles, which used a sample-barcoded 5' primer along with a J-beta primer mix. Sequencing yielded, for each sample, at least 3 million paired-end reads carrying CDR3. A single record per CDR3 protein comes from TCRdb applying MiXCR to the 5' RACE reads. Altogether roughly 1,300,000 distinct CDR3 sequences are present, around 55% being singletons, with the ten largest covering over 5.5%. The sequenced sample was blood. The gene calls are TRBV4-1 and TRBJ2-1; weak D call: TRBD1 (6 bases). The source of this sequence is a man younger than 30 in good health. The chain's CDR3 is CASSRGQLVVYNEQFF. The CDR3 nucleotides read TGCGCCAGCAGCCGAGGACAGTTGGTTGTCTACAATGAGCAGTTCTTC.